Below are 10 T cell receptor beta chains sequenced from a single sample in a study of PD-1 blockade in mismatch repair-deficient tumors. Assay: immunoSEQ multiplex PCR; the TCRdb copy retains only in-frame clones and omits some. Of more than 85,000 clones listed, approximately 80% are singletons. Sequenced material: peripheral blood, taken 35 to 37 weeks after starting pembrolizumab. The receptors stem from an adult with mismatch repair-deficient cancer.

V and J are TRBV6-1 and TRBJ1-1; D ambiguous. CDR1 is MNHNS and CDR2 is SASEGT in the germline V gene. The V end lost 0 bases, the J end lost 3 bases, and 8 bases lay between the germline ends. This CDR3 is built from 14 residues. The CDR3 DNA is TGTGCCAGCAGTGAAGCAGGTACGGACACTGAAGCTTTCTTT. Residues: CASSEAGTDTEAFF.

The chain is built from TRBV19 and TRBJ2-3; 9 positions agree with TRBD1. V was clipped by 4 bases and J by 1 base; unmatched bases: 6. CDR3 length equals 16 residues. Looked up from germline, CDR1 is LNHDA and CDR2 is SQIVND (reference sequence). This CDR3 is CASSRLQGAGTDTQYF. In nucleotides, the CDR3 is TGTGCCAGTAGTAGACTACAGGGGGCTGGCACAGATACGCAGTATTTT.

The V call is TRBV7-9, the J call TRBJ2-3; D is undetermined. The length of the CDR3 is 12 residues. Trimming took 3 bases from V and 4 from J, leaving 5 bases between them. CDR1 is SEHNR, CDR2 FQNEAQ, per germline (reference sequence). CDR3 sequence: CASSFLPDTQYF. In DNA, the CDR3 is TGTGCCAGCAGCTTTCTCCCAGATACGCAGTATTTT.

As to this clone: One end of the junction fails to match germline, which may point to a read error. The chain carries TRBV7-7 and TRBJ2-7; 7 bases align to TRBD2. CDR1 and CDR2 from the germline V gene are SSHAT and FNYEAQ (reference sequence). The CDR3 contains 14 residues. This CDR3 is CASSLEAGVSEQYF. CDR3 nucleotides: TGTGCTAGCAGCTTAGAGGCGGGAGTAAGCGAGCAGTACTTC.

The chain carries TRBV6-1 and TRBJ2-7; 7 bases map to TRBD1. This CDR3 comprises 15 residues. CDR1 is MNHNS, CDR2 SASEGT, per germline. V shed 6 bases and J 6 bases; nucleotides not matched to a gene: 14. In nucleotides, the CDR3 is TGTGCCAGCAGCGGATGGACAGGAATGGGGCTCGAGCAGTACTTC. Amino acid sequence: CASSGWTGMGLEQYF.

The rearrangement links TRBV30 to TRBJ1-5; no definite D call. Looked up from germline, CDR1 is GTSNPN and CDR2 is SVGIG (reference sequence). V lost 0 bases and J lost 2, with 11 bases in between. The CDR3 runs to 15 residues. CDR3 bases: TGTGCCTGGAGTGTAGGGAGCCGCGGCAATCAGCCCCAGCATTTT. Residues: CAWSVGSRGNQPQHF.

This clone was counted between two and nine times. This sequence joins TRBV4-1 and TRBJ1-4; D is uncertain. The CDR3 sequence is 15 residues long. Trimming took 0 bases from V and 3 from J, leaving 8 bases between them. Germline-derived CDR1 and CDR2 are MGHRA and YSYEKL. The CDR3 DNA follows: TGCGCCAGCAGCCAAGAGGGGATCCCTAATGAAAAACTGTTTTTT. Translating gives CASSQEGIPNEKLFF.

This chain uses TRBV2 with TRBJ2-5; D tentatively fits TRBD1 or TRBD2 (5 bases each). Per the germline V gene, CDR1 is SNHLY and CDR2 is FYNNEI. V lost 7 bases, J lost 2 bases, and 11 bases lay in between. The CDR3 is 13 amino acids. The CDR3 nucleotides are TGTGCCAGCATGAGGGACGTACAAGAGACCCAGTACTTC. Translated: CASMRDVQETQYF.

The chain has TRBV6-6 and TRBJ1-3, with D possibly matching TRBD1 (6 bases). CDR1 and CDR2 from the germline V gene are MNHNY and SVGAGI (reference sequence). The CDR3 consists of 14 residues. The V end lost 6 bases, the J end lost 2 bases, and 11 bases lay between the germline ends. The CDR3 is CASRTGLTGNTIYF. Written as DNA, the CDR3 is TGTGCCAGCAGAACAGGGTTAACTGGAAACACCATATATTTT.

The chain recombines TRBV6-1 with TRBJ2-3, with D unresolved. Germline V CDR1 and CDR2: MNHNS, SASEGT. This CDR3 has 11 residues. V shed 4 bases and J shed 6 bases, with 5 bases lying between them. The CDR3 region has the DNA TGTGCCAGCAGTGCGCTCGATACGCAGTATTTT. This encodes CASSALDTQYF.